These T cell receptor beta chains were read from a single sample in a study of T-cell memory formation after mild COVID-19. TCRdb re-called the 5' RACE reads with MiXCR, one entry per CDR3 protein. Of over 450,000 distinct CDR3 sequences in the sample, around 21% are singletons; the top ten hold 12%. Sequencing was carried out using PBMCs or a T cell subset sorted from them (not recorded which). These receptors originate from an adult woman who had mild COVID-19 (a few samples of this study predate the infection). Cell type and time point are not known. The CDR3 runs from the conserved cysteine through the conserved F or W. A D gene is named only where the DNA matches it firmly. Not every row has a clone size; where given, it reads once, few, many or a size class.

D gene,clone size,V gene,CDR3 protein
TRBD1,many,TRBV18,CASSPKGAFDYGYTF
-,few,TRBV15,CATSRDPSGLETQYF
-,-,TRBV29-1,CSTAEGLTGYTF
TRBD2,-,TRBV11-3,CASSLERLGLAESHIQYF
TRBD2,once,TRBV2,CASTRTSGDYEQYF
-,few,TRBV5-1,CASSLVSPRVTQYF
-,few,TRBV4-3,CASSQDQRHSSGEQYF
TRBD1,few,TRBV27,CASSSDRDKYEQFF
TRBD2,few,TRBV7-2,CASSPQRPIAGEKQFF
TRBD1,few,TRBV12-3/TRBV12-4,CASSPGDRGTDTQYF